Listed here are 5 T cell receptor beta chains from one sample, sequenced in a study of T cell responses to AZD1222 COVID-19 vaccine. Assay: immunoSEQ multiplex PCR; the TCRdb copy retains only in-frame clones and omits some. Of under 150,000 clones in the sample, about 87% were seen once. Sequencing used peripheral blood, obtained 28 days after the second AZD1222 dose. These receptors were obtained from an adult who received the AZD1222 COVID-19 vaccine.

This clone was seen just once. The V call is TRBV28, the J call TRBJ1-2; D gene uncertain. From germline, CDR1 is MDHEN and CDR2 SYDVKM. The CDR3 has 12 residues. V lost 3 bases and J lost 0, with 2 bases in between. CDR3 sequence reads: CASSLSNYGYTF. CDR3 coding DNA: TGTGCCAGCAGTTTGTCTAACTATGGCTACACCTTC.

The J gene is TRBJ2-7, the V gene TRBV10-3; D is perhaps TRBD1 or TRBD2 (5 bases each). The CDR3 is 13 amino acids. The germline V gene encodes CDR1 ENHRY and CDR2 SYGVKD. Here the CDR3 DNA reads TGTGCGGTTAGGGCAGGGAGCTCCTACGAGCAGTACTTC. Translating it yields CAVRAGSSYEQYF.

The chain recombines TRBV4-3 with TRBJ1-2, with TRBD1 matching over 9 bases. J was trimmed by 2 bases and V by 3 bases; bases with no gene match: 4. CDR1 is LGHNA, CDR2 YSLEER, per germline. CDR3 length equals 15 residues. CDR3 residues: CASSQAGTGNYGYTF. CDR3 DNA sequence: TGCGCCAGCAGCCAGGCCGGGACAGGGAACTATGGCTACACCTTC.

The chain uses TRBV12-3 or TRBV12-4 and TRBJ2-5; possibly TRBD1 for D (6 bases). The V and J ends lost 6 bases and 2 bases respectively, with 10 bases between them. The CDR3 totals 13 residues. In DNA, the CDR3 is TGTGCCAGCAGAGACAGGAGACAAGAGACCCAGTACTTC. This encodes CASRDRRQETQYF.

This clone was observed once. CDR3: CASSHGDRQSSGNTIYF. CDR3 bases: TGTGCCAGCAGCCACGGGGACAGACAGAGCTCTGGAAACACCATATATTTT. The rearrangement joins TRBV7-6 to TRBJ1-3; TRBD1 matches 7 bases. The CDR3 loop spans 17 amino acids. Germline V gene lookup returns CDR1 SGHVS and CDR2 FNYEAQ. Trimming took 5 bases from V and 0 from J; bases not matched to a gene: 10.